The 3 T cell receptor delta chains listed next were all sequenced from one sample in a study of gamma-delta T cells after stem cell transplantation. TCRdb reprocessed the RT-PCR reads through CATT. Among roughly 2,000 delta-chain clones listed, 4.6% were seen once. The sequenced sample consisted of gamma-delta T cells. The origin of the receptors is a human donor. It is not recorded whose cells these are; they may come from a transplant donor.

This clone turned up a few times. TCRdb's protein for this DNA is that of a much larger clone and differs from the translation at residue 14, likely a read error; the protein shown is the DNA translation. The CDR3 is CACDTVSGGPPLGEKLIF. The CDR3 DNA sequence: TGTGCCTGTGACACCGTGTCTGGGGGTCCCCCTCTGGGCGAGAAACTCATCTTT. The chain has TRDV2 and TRDJ1; 7 bases are a match to TRDD3. This CDR3 has 18 amino acids. The trim removed 0 bases at V and 8 bases at J, leaving 20 bases unmatched. Per the germline V gene, CDR1 is GEAIGNYY and CDR2 is EKD.

Worth noting for this clone: It differs at one base from a far larger clone, so likely a read error. The V gene is TRDV2, the J gene TRDJ1, with D perhaps matching TRDD3 (9 bases). Germline lookup yields CDR1 GEAIGNYY and CDR2 EKD. V lost 5 bases to trimming and J lost 0 bases, with 39 bases between them. The CDR3 loop spans 23 amino acids. The CDR3 coding sequence is TGTGCCTGTGCCCCTATACCACTTCCTACAACTGGGGGACACGGGCCGTACACCGATAAACTCATCTTT. Translation: CACAPIPLPTTGGHGPYTDKLIF.

This clone was counted only a few times. Only one base separates this from a far larger clonotype, so it likely reflects a read error. Different DNA sequences within this sample yield the same CDR3. The rearrangement links TRDV2 to TRDJ1; TRDD3 matches 13 bases. The germline gives CDR1 GEAIGNYY, CDR2 EKD. CDR3 length equals 23 residues. The CDR3 sequence: CACAPIPLPTTGGYGPYTDKLIF. The CDR3 nucleotides read TGTGCTTGTGCCCCTATACCACTTCCTACAACTGGGGGATACGGGCCGTACACCGATAAACTCATCTTT.